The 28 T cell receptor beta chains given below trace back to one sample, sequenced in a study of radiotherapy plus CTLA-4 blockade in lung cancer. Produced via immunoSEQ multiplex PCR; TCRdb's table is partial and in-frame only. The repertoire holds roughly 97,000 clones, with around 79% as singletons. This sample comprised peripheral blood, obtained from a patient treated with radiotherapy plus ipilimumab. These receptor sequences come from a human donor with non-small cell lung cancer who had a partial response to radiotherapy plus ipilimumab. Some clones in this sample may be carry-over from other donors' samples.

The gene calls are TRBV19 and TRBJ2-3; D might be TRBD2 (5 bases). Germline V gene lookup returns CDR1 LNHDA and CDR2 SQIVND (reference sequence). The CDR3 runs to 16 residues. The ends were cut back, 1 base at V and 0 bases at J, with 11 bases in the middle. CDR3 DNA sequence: TGTGCCAGTAGTATAGCTTCGGGGTCTAGCACAGATACGCAGTATTTT. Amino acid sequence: CASSIASGSSTDTQYF.

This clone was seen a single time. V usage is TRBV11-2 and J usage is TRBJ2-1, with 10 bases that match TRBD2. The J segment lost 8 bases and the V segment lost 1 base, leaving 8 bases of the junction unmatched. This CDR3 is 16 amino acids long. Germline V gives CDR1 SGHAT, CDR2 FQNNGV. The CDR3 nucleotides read TGTGCCAGCAGCTTAGGGGGGGGACTAGCGAGGGATGAGCAGTTCTTC. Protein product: CASSLGGGLARDEQFF. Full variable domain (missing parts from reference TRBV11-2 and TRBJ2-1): EAGVAQSPRYKIIEKRQSVAFWCNPISGHATLYWYQQILGQGPKLLIQFQNNGVVDDSQLPKDRFSAERLKGVDSTLKIQPAKLEDSAVYLCASSLGGGLARDEQFFGPGTRLTVL.

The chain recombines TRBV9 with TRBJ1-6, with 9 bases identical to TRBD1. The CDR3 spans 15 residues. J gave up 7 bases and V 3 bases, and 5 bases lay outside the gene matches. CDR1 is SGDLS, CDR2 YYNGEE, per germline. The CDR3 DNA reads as TGTGCCAGCAGCGGCCCCGGGACAGGGAATTCACCCCTCCACTTT. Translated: CASSGPGTGNSPLHF. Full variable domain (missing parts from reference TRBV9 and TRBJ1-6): DSGVTQTPKHLITATGQRVTLRCSPRSGDLSVYWYQQSLDQGLQFLIQYYNGEERAKGNILERFSAQQFPDLHSELNLSSLELGDSALYFCASSGPGTGNSPLHFGNGTRLTVT.

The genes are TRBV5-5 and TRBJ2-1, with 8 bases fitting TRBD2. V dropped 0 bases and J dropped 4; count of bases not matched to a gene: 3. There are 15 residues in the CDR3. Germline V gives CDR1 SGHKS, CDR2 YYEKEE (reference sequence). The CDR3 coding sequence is TGTGCCAGCAGCTTGGGTCCGGGGGGGTACAATGAGCAGTTCTTC. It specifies CASSLGPGGYNEQFF. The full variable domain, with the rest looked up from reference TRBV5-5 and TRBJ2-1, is DAGVTQSPTHLIKTRGQQVTLRCSPISGHKSVSWYQQVLGQGPQFIFQYYEKEERGRGNFPDRFSARQFPNYSSELNVNALLLGDSALYLCASSLGPGGYNEQFFGPGTRLTVL.

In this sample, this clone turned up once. In DNA form, the CDR3 reads TGTGCCAGCAGCGGGGTTGGGGAGACCCAGTACTTC. This codes for CASSGVGETQYF. V gene TRBV2 combines with J gene TRBJ2-5, with TRBD2 as a possible D gene (5 bases). V was pared by 6 bases and J by 5 bases, with 10 bases between. The CDR3 loop spans 12 amino acids. Germline CDR1 reads SNHLY; CDR2 reads FYNNEI.

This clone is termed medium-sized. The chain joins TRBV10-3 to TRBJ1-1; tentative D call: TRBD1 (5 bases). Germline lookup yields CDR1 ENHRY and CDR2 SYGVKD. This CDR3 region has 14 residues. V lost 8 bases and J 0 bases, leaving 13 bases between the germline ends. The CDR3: CAISAGPMNTEAFF. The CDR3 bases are TGTGCCATCTCCGCGGGACCGATGAACACTGAAGCTTTCTTT.

The CDR3 is CASRETTGLSRTDTQYF. For the CDR3, the DNA is TGTGCCAGCAGAGAGACTACGGGACTTTCCCGCACAGATACGCAGTATTTT. The V and J genes are TRBV25-1 and TRBJ2-3, with D perhaps matching TRBD2 (6 bases). Germline CDR1 reads MGHDK; CDR2 reads SYGVNS. There are 17 residues in the CDR3. V dropped 6 bases and J dropped 1 base, with 20 bases sitting between them.

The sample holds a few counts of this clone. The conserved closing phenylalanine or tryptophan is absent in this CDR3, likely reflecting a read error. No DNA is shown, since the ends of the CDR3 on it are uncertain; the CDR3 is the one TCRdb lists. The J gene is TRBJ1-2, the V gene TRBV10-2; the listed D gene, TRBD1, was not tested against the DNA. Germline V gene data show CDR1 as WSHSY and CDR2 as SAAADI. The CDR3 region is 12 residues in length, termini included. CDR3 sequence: CASSVDRGRLLL.

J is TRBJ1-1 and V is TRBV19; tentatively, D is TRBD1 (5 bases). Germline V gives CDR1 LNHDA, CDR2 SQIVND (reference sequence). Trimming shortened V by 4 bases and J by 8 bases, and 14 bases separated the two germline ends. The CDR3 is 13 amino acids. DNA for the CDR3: TGTGCCAGTAGTACCTACCGGGAGGGGGAAGCTTTCTTT. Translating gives CASSTYREGEAFF.

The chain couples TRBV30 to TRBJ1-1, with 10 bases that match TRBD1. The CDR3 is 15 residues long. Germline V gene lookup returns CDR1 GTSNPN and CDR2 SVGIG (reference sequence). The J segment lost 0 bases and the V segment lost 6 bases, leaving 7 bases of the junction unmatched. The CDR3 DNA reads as TGTGCCTGCTCAGGACAGGGGGGATTGAACACTGAAGCTTTCTTT. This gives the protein CACSGQGGLNTEAFF. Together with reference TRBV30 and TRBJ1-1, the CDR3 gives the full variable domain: SQTIHQWPATLVQPVGSPLSLECTVEGTSNPNLYWYRQAAGRGLQLLFYSVGIGQISSEVPQNLSASRPQDRQFILSSKKLLLSDSGFYLCACSGQGGLNTEAFFGQGTRLTVV.

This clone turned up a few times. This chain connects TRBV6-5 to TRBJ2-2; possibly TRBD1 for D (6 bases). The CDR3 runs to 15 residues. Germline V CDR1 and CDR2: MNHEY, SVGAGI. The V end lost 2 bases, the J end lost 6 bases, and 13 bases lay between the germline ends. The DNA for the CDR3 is TGTGCCAGCAGTTACCGATCAGGGGTCTCCGGGGAGCTGTTTTTT. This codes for CASSYRSGVSGELFF.

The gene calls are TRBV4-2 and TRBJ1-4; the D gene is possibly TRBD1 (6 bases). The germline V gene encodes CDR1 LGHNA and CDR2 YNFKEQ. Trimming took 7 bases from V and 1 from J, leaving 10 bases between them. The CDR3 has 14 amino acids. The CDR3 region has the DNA TGTGCCAGCAAAAAGGGGGAAACTAATGAAAAACTGTTTTTT. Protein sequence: CASKKGETNEKLFF.

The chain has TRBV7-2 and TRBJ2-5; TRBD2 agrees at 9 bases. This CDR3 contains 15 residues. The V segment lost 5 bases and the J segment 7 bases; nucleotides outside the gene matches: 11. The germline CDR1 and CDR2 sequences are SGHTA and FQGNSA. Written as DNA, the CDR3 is TGTGCCAGCAGCCCCGGACTAGCGCGGGGGGGGACCCAGTACTTC. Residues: CASSPGLARGGTQYF.

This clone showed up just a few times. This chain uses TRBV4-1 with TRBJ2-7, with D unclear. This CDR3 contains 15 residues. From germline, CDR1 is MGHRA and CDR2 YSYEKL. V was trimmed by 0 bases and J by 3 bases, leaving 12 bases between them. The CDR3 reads CASSQDSQTFYEQYF. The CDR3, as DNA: TGCGCCAGCAGCCAAGATAGCCAGACTTTCTACGAGCAGTACTTC.

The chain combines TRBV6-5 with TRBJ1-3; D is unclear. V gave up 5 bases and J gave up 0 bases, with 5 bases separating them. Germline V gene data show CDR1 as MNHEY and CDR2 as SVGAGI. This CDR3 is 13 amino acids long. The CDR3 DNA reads TGTGCCAGCAGTCGTAGCTCTGGAAACACCATATATTTT. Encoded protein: CASSRSSGNTIYF.

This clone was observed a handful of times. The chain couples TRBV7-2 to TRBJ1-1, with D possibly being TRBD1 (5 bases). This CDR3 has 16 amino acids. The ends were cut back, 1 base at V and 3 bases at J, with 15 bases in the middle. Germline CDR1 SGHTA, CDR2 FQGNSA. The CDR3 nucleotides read TGTGCCAGCAGCTTAGGAGGCTCAGGGAAAGACACTGAAGCTTTCTTT. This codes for CASSLGGSGKDTEAFF.

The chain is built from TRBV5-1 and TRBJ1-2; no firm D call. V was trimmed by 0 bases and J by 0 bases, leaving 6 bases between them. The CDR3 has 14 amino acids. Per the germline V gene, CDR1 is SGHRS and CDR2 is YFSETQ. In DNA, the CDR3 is TGCGCCAGCAGCTTGGACACCGCTAACTATGGCTACACCTTC. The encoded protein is CASSLDTANYGYTF. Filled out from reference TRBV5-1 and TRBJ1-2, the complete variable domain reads KAGVTQTPRYLIKTRGQQVTLSCSPISGHRSVSWYQQTPGQGLQFLFEYFSETQRNKGNFPGRFSGRQFSNSRSEMNVSTLELGDSALYLCASSLDTANYGYTFGSGTRLTVV.

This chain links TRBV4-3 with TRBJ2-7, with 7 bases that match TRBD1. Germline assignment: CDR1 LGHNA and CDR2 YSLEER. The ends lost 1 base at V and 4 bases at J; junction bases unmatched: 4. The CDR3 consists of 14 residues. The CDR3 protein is CASSQGPGGYEQYF. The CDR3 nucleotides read TGCGCCAGCAGCCAAGGTCCAGGGGGTTACGAGCAGTACTTC.

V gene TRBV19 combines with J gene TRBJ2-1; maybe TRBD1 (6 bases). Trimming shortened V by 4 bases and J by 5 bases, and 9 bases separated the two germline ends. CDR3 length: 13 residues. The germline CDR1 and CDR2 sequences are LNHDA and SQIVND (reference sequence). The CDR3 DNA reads TGTGCCAGTAGTACTGGACAGAACAATGAGCAGTTCTTC. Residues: CASSTGQNNEQFF.

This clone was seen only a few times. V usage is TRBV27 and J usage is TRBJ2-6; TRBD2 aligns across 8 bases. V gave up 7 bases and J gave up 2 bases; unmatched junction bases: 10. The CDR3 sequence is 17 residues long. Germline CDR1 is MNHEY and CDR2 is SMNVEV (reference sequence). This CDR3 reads CASKREGPIPGANVLTF. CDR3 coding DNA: TGTGCCAGCAAACGGGAGGGGCCGATCCCTGGGGCCAACGTCCTGACTTTC.

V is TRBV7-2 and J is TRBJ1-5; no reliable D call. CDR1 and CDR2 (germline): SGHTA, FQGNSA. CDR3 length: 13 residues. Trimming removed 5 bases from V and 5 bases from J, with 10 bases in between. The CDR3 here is CASSQSRDQPQHF. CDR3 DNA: TGTGCCAGCAGCCAATCTCGGGATCAGCCCCAGCATTTT.

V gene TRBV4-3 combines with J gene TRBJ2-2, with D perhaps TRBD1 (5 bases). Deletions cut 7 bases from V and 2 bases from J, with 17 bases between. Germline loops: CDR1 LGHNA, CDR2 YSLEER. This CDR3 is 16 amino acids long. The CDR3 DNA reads TGCGCCAGCACCGAAACATTAGGACAAAACACCGGGGAGCTGTTTTTT. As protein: CASTETLGQNTGELFF.

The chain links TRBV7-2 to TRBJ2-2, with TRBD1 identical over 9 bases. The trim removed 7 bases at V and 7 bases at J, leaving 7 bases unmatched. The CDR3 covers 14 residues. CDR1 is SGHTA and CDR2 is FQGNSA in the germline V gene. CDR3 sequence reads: CASILDRGIGELFF. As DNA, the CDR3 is TGTGCCAGCATACTGGACAGGGGAATCGGGGAGCTGTTTTTT. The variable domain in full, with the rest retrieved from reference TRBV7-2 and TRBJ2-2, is GAGVSQSPSNKVTEKGKDVELRCDPISGHTALYWYRQSLGQGLEFLIYFQGNSAPDKSGLPSDRFSAERTGGSVSTLTIQRTQQEDSAVYLCASILDRGIGELFFGEGSRLTVL.

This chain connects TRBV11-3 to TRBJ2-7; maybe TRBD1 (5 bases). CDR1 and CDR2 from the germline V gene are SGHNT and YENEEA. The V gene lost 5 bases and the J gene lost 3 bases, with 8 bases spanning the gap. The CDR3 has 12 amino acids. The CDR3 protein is CASSHDSYEQYF. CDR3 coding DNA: TGTGCCAGCAGCCACGACAGCTACGAGCAGTACTTC.

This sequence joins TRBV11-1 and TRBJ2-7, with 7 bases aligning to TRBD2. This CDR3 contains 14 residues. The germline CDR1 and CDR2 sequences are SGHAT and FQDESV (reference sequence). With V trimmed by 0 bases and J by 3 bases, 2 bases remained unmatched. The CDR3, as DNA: TGTGCCAGCAGCTTAGCGGGGGGGAACTACGAGCAGTACTTC. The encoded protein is CASSLAGGNYEQYF.

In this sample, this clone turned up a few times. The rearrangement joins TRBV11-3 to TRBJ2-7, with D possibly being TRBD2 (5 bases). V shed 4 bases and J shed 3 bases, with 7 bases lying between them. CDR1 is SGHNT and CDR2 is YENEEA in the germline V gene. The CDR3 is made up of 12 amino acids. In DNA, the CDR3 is TGTGCCAGCAGCTCCCGGGGCTACGAGCAGTACTTC. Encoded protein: CASSSRGYEQYF.

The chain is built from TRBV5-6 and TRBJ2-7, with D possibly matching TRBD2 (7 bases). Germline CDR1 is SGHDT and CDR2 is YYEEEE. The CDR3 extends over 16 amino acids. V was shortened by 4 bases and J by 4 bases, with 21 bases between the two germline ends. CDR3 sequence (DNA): TGTGCCAGCAGCCGAAAAAGGGGGGGTGACCTATACGAGCAGTACTTC. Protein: CASSRKRGGDLYEQYF.

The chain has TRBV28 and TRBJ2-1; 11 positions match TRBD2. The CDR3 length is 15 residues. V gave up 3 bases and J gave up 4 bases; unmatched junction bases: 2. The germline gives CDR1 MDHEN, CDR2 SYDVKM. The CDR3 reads CASSFPSGGYNEQFF. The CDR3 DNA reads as TGTGCCAGCAGTTTTCCTAGCGGGGGGTACAATGAGCAGTTCTTC.